Each of the 26 T cell receptor beta chains below was sequenced from the same sample in a study of graft-versus-host responses after intestinal transplantation. Only in-frame clones appear in the TCRdb table, and some are missing; sequencing was by immunoSEQ multiplex PCR. The data hold several thousand clones, with around 26% observed a single time. This sample comprised alloreactive CD4+ T cells from a mixed lymphocyte reaction culture, obtained before intestinal transplant. Subset given: CFSE-low proliferating T cells sorted from roughly six-day pre-transplant mixed lymphocyte reaction (GvH or HvG direction). Every receptor here comes from a human patient who received an intestinal transplant.

With respect to this clone: The same CDR3 arises from other DNA sequences in this sample as well. V usage is TRBV6-5 and J usage is TRBJ2-7; 8 bases line up with TRBD1. The length of the CDR3 is 14 residues. J lost 3 bases, V lost 5 bases, and 6 bases had no gene match. Germline values: CDR1 MNHEY, CDR2 SVGAGI. In DNA form, the CDR3 reads TGTGCCAGCAGTAGAGCAGGGGGCTTCTACGAGCAGTACTTC. Its protein is CASSRAGGFYEQYF.

This clone is medium-sized by share. The chain carries TRBV6-5 and TRBJ1-1; TRBD1 agrees at 7 bases. The germline CDR1 and CDR2 sequences are MNHEY and SVGAGI. V gave up 3 bases and J gave up 1 base; unmatched junction bases: 8. The CDR3 totals 16 residues. CDR3 in amino acids: CASSYVWAGGNTEAFF. In DNA, the CDR3 is TGTGCCAGCAGTTATGTTTGGGCAGGGGGGAACACTGAAGCTTTCTTT.

In its sample, this clone was seen a few times. The chain recombines TRBV7-4 with TRBJ2-2; D call uncertain. The germline V gene encodes CDR1 SGHVT and CDR2 SQSDAQ. This CDR3 has 14 amino acids. Trimming removed 6 bases at V and 1 base at J, with 9 bases between. As DNA, the CDR3 is TGTGCCAGCAGGTGGACGGGGAACACCGGGGAGCTGTTTTTT. This codes for CASRWTGNTGELFF.

V and J are TRBV20-1 and TRBJ2-5; D is ambiguous. Germline V gene data show CDR1 as DFQATT and CDR2 as SNEGSKA (reference sequence). The CDR3 consists of 11 residues. The germline V and J ends were trimmed by 3 bases and 4 bases, with 6 bases remaining between them. The CDR3 protein is CSASPGETQYF. CDR3 DNA sequence: TGCAGTGCTAGTCCTGGAGAGACCCAGTACTTC.

The V gene is TRBV27, the J gene TRBJ2-2, with 7 bases aligning to TRBD1. The V and J ends lost 5 bases and 13 bases, in that order; junction bases with no gene match: 16. The CDR3 sequence is 15 residues long. Per the germline V gene, CDR1 is MNHEY and CDR2 is SMNVEV (reference sequence). The CDR3: CASSPVTGTVSRLFF. The DNA for the CDR3 is TGTGCCAGCAGTCCAGTGACAGGGACCGTGAGTAGGCTGTTTTTT.

CDR3 bases: TGCAGCGTTTATACCGGGACAGGGACCTACGAGCAGTACTTC. Protein: CSVYTGTGTYEQYF. The rearrangement joins TRBV29-1 to TRBJ2-7, with 9 bases identical to TRBD1. The V gene's germline CDR1 is SQVTM and CDR2 ANQGSEA. The CDR3 runs to 14 residues. After removal of 5 bases from V and 2 bases from J, the junction contained 7 bases not matched to a gene.

This chain connects TRBV7-2 to TRBJ2-3, with TRBD1 as a possible D gene (5 bases). Germline CDR1 is SGHTA and CDR2 is FQGNSA. This CDR3 has 14 amino acids. V shed 2 bases and J shed 6 bases, with 12 bases lying between them. DNA of the CDR3: TGTGCCAGCAGCTTAAGGGGTATCGTGGATACGCAGTATTTT. Translated: CASSLRGIVDTQYF. The full variable domain, with the rest looked up from reference TRBV7-2 and TRBJ2-3, is GAGVSQSPSNKVTEKGKDVELRCDPISGHTALYWYRQSLGQGLEFLIYFQGNSAPDKSGLPSDRFSAERTGGSVSTLTIQRTQQEDSAVYLCASSLRGIVDTQYFGPGTRLTVL.

The CDR3 coding sequence is TGCGCCAGCAGCTTGGAGGGCACAGATACGCAGTATTTT. This translates into CASSLEGTDTQYF. V is TRBV5-1 and J is TRBJ2-3; D is uncertain. Trimming cost V 0 bases and J 1 base, with 3 bases left between them. The CDR3 contains 13 residues. Germline V CDR1 and CDR2: SGHRS, YFSETQ.

By frequency in the sample, this clone is medium-sized (0.01 to 0.1%). The chain is built from TRBV10-2 and TRBJ2-1, with 13 bases that match TRBD2. Per germline, CDR1 WSHSY and CDR2 SAAADI. The CDR3 length is 14 residues. J was trimmed by 6 bases and V by 8 bases; bases with no gene match: 4. The CDR3 region is CASRTSGSPNEQFF. Written as DNA, the CDR3 is TGCGCCAGCCGGACTAGCGGGAGTCCCAATGAGCAGTTCTTC.

This clone came up a few times. The chain employs TRBV7-2 and TRBJ1-2; possible D gene TRBD1, 5 bases. Per germline, CDR1 SGHTA and CDR2 FQGNSA. The ends were cut back, 4 bases at V and 4 bases at J, with 10 bases in the middle. CDR3 length: 13 amino acids. CDR3 residues: CASSSETAYGYTF. CDR3 coding DNA: TGTGCCAGCAGCTCCGAGACAGCCTATGGCTACACCTTC.

The chain carries TRBV6-5 and TRBJ1-6; 8 bases map to TRBD1. The CDR3 has 16 residues. With V trimmed by 0 bases and J by 9 bases, 7 bases remained unmatched. The germline CDR1 and CDR2 sequences are MNHEY and SVGAGI. In nucleotides, the CDR3 is TGTGCCAGCAGTTACTCCTTGACAGGGGCGGGTTCACCCCTCCACTTT. Translating gives CASSYSLTGAGSPLHF.

V is TRBV7-9 and J is TRBJ2-1; 11 nucleotides agree with TRBD2. V shed 1 base and J 9 bases; nucleotides not matched to a gene: 5. Germline V gives CDR1 SEHNR, CDR2 FQNEAQ (reference sequence). The CDR3 has 15 residues. CDR3 bases: TGTGCCAGCAGCTTAGTAGCGGGAGGGCCCAGTGAGCAGTTCTTC. This gives the protein CASSLVAGGPSEQFF.

The rearrangement uses TRBV7-9 and TRBJ1-2, with 9 bases aligning to TRBD1. The CDR3 extends over 15 amino acids. Unmatched junction bases numbered 9, after V lost 6 bases and J lost 4 bases. CDR1 is SEHNR, CDR2 FQNEAQ, per germline (reference sequence). CDR3 region: CASREGQGSSYGYTF. The CDR3 coding sequence is TGTGCCAGCAGAGAAGGACAGGGGAGTTCCTATGGCTACACCTTC.

This clone counts as medium-sized. V usage is TRBV7-8 and J usage is TRBJ2-7, with TRBD2 matching over 12 bases. The CDR3 has 15 amino acids. In germline, CDR1 is SGHVS, CDR2 FQNEAQ. With 3 bases clipped from V and 4 bases from J, the junction kept 4 bases outside the gene matches. The CDR3 is CASSFTSGRRYEQYF. In DNA form, the CDR3 reads TGTGCCAGCAGCTTTACTAGCGGGAGGAGATACGAGCAGTACTTC.

Remarks on this clone: A junction boundary mismatches the germline segment, possibly from a read error. The chain has TRBV5-1 and TRBJ1-2, with D possibly matching TRBD1 (5 bases). The CDR3 is 15 residues long. Germline loops: CDR1 SGHRS, CDR2 YFSETQ. The DNA of the CDR3 is TGTGCCAGCATCAGGGTAGGTGGGCTTAACTATGGCTACACCTTC. Its translation is CASIRVGGLNYGYTF. The whole variable domain, remainder taken from reference TRBV5-1 and TRBJ1-2, is KAGVTQTPRYLIKTRGQQVTLSCSPISGHRSVSWYQQTPGQGLQFLFEYFSETQRNKGNFPGRFSGRQFSNSRSEMNVSTLELGDSALYLCASIRVGGLNYGYTFGSGTRLTVV.

By share of the sample, this clone is large (0.1 to 1%). V and J are TRBV27 and TRBJ2-7; D is undetermined. The CDR3 sequence is 13 residues long. Germline V gene lookup returns CDR1 MNHEY and CDR2 SMNVEV (reference sequence). V lost 4 bases, J lost 0 bases, and 7 bases lay in between. CDR3 bases: TGTGCCAGCAGTTCTACCCGCTCCTACGAGCAGTACTTC. Translating it yields CASSSTRSYEQYF.

This clone was observed a handful of times. The chain carries TRBV28 and TRBJ2-3; unclear D gene. The CDR3 is made up of 14 amino acids. Trimming shortened V by 2 bases and J by 6 bases, and 12 bases separated the two germline ends. Per germline, CDR1 MDHEN and CDR2 SYDVKM. CDR3 DNA sequence: TGTGCCAGCAGTTTACCCTCCGAGATGGATACGCAGTATTTT. Its translation is CASSLPSEMDTQYF.

The chain recombines TRBV5-4 with TRBJ2-3; D is uncertain. Germline CDR1 and CDR2: SGHNT and YYREEE (reference sequence). V was pared by 2 bases and J by 1 base, with 5 bases between. CDR3 size: 13 residues. CDR3 amino acids: CASSFSGTDTQYF. The CDR3 nucleotides read TGTGCCAGCAGCTTCTCAGGCACAGATACGCAGTATTTT.

This clone was detected a few times. The chain carries TRBV28 and TRBJ1-5; no clear D gene. The V and J ends lost 5 bases and 9 bases respectively, with 8 bases between them. Germline V gene data show CDR1 as MDHEN and CDR2 as SYDVKM. The CDR3 consists of 11 residues. The CDR3 region is CASSRRGPQHF. In DNA, the CDR3 is TGTGCCAGCAGTCGCAGAGGGCCCCAGCATTTT.

This clone was detected only a few times. The genes are TRBV29-1 and TRBJ2-1, with D possibly matching TRBD2 (6 bases). V shed 6 bases and J shed 4 bases, with 19 bases lying between them. The CDR3 spans 15 residues. The germline V gene encodes CDR1 SQVTM and CDR2 ANQGSEA. In nucleotides, the CDR3 is TGCAGCGTCCGGGGGAAGGGTTCTACTTACAATGAGCAGTTCTTC. Residues: CSVRGKGSTYNEQFF.

The chain carries TRBV6-5 and TRBJ2-3; 9 nucleotides align to TRBD2. The germline CDR1 and CDR2 sequences are MNHEY and SVGAGI. V lost 7 bases to trimming and J lost 5 bases; unmatched junction nucleotides: 7. The CDR3 spans 14 residues. The CDR3 bases are TGTGCCAGCAAGGGACTAGCCCTTGAAGATACGCAGTATTTT. This translates into CASKGLALEDTQYF.

This clone is large (0.1 to 1%) in the sample. CDR3: CASRWGGEQYF. As DNA, the CDR3 is TGTGCCAGCCGGTGGGGGGGCGAGCAGTACTTC. The gene calls are TRBV11-2 and TRBJ2-7; 7 nucleotides agree with TRBD2. This CDR3 contains 11 residues. The ends lost 8 bases at V and 6 bases at J; junction bases unmatched: 4. Germline V gene sequence: CDR1 SGHAT, CDR2 FQNNGV.

This clone is classed as medium-sized. The gene calls are TRBV2 and TRBJ2-2, with D unclear. The CDR3 has 15 residues. Germline lookup yields CDR1 SNHLY and CDR2 FYNNEI. V was trimmed by 8 bases and J by 2 bases, leaving 15 bases between them. The CDR3 DNA reads as TGTGCCAGCCAATACCTCGCGGTTAACACCGGGGAGCTGTTTTTT. Translation: CASQYLAVNTGELFF. Full variable domain (outside the CDR3, taken from reference TRBV2 and TRBJ2-2): EPEVTQTPSHQVTQMGQEVILRCVPISNHLYFYWYRQILGQKVEFLVSFYNNEISEKSEIFDDQFSVERPDGSNFTLKIRSTKLEDSAMYFCASQYLAVNTGELFFGEGSRLTVL.

This clone was counted between two and nine times. J is TRBJ1-3 and V is TRBV29-1; 9 bases line up with TRBD1. Trimming removed 4 bases from V and 7 bases from J; junction bases left unmatched: 2. Looked up from germline, CDR1 is SQVTM and CDR2 is ANQGSEA. This CDR3 has 12 residues. CDR3 loop: CSVAQGANTIYF. CDR3 coding DNA: TGCAGCGTTGCACAGGGGGCGAACACCATATATTTT. Full variable domain (remainder filled in from reference TRBV29-1 and TRBJ1-3): SAVISQKPSRDICQRGTSLTIQCQVDSQVTMMFWYRQQPGQSLTLIATANQGSEATYESGFVIDKFPISRPNLTFSTLTVSNMSPEDSSIYLCSVAQGANTIYFGEGSWLTVV.

The chain employs TRBV10-1 and TRBJ1-2; D gene ambiguous. CDR1 and CDR2 from the germline V gene are WNHNN and SYGVQD (reference sequence). The ends were cut back, 5 bases at V and 4 bases at J, with 23 bases in the middle. The CDR3 has 17 amino acids. The CDR3 nucleotides read TGCGCCAGCAGTTATCACACAAGATCGCGAAAGATCTATGGCTACACCTTC. Protein product: CASSYHTRSRKIYGYTF.

This clone has more than one count but fewer than ten. The chain recombines TRBV29-1 with TRBJ2-1; the match to TRBD2 covers 9 bases. CDR3 size: 16 residues. Germline CDR1 SQVTM, CDR2 ANQGSEA. V dropped 8 bases and J dropped 1; count of bases not matched to a gene: 12. The CDR3 DNA reads TGCAGCCCAACCGGACTAGCGCGTGAGTCCTACAATGAGCAGTTCTTC. Its translation: CSPTGLARESYNEQFF.